Shown below are 4 T cell receptor beta chains from a single sample sequenced in a study of T cell repertoires and leukemia-associated antigens. These TCRs are of unknown antigen specificity. TCRdb called the 5' RACE reads again in MiXCR, with one record for every CDR3 protein. The repertoire holds roughly 13,000 distinct CDR3 sequences, with about 39% as singletons. The specimen sequenced was CD3+ T cells sorted from blood and cultured. Every receptor here comes from a female donor in good health.

CDR3 sequence: CASSQAGRVGEKLFF. For the CDR3, the DNA is TGCGCCAGCAGCCAAGCCGGACGGGTTGGGGAAAAACTGTTTTTT. The chain is built from TRBV4-1 and TRBJ1-4; D uncertain. The ends were cut back, 1 base at V and 8 bases at J, with 14 bases in the middle. Germline V lookup: CDR1 MGHRA, CDR2 YSYEKL. The CDR3 is made up of 15 amino acids.

This clonotype has a count of ten or more. The chain combines TRBV7-2 with TRBJ1-5; perhaps TRBD1 as D (6 bases). Germline V CDR1 and CDR2: SGHTA, FQGNSA. The germline V and J ends were trimmed by 5 bases and 0 bases, with 17 bases remaining between them. This CDR3 has 17 amino acids. As DNA, the CDR3 is TGTGCCAGCAGCCCAAATCCGCAGGGGACTAGCAATCAGCCCCAGCATTTT. The encoded protein is CASSPNPQGTSNQPQHF.

This clonotype is medium-sized in the sample. The V and J genes are TRBV5-1 and TRBJ2-1; D could derive from TRBD1 or TRBD2 (5 bases each). Germline V CDR1 and CDR2: SGHRS, YFSETQ. The V end was cut by 3 bases, the J end by 5 bases, with 12 bases between. CDR3 length equals 14 residues. The CDR3 sequence: CASSSGSQNNEQFF. CDR3 coding DNA: TGCGCCAGCAGCTCAGGGAGTCAGAACAATGAGCAGTTCTTC.

Turning to this clonotype: The junction departs from germline at one end; a sequencing error may be responsible. V gene TRBV10-3 combines with J gene TRBJ2-2, with 9 bases that match TRBD2. CDR3 length: 16 residues. Germline loops: CDR1 ENHRY, CDR2 SYGVKD. CDR3 residues: CAISLAGDPNTGELLF. CDR3 coding DNA: TGTGCCATCAGTTTAGCGGGAGACCCGAACACCGGGGAGCTGCTTTTT.